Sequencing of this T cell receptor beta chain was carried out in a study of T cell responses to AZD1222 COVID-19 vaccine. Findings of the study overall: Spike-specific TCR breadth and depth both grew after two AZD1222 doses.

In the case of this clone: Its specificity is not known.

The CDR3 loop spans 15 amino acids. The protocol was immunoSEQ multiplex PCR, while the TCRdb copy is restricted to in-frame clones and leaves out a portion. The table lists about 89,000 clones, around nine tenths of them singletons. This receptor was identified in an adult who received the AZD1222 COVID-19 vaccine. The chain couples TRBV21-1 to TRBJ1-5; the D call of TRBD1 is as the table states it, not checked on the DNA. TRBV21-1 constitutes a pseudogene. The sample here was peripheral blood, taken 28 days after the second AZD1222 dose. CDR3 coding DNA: TGTGCCAGCAGCACAGGGACAGGGAACGATCAGCCCCAGCATTTT. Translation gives CASSTGTGNDQPQHF.